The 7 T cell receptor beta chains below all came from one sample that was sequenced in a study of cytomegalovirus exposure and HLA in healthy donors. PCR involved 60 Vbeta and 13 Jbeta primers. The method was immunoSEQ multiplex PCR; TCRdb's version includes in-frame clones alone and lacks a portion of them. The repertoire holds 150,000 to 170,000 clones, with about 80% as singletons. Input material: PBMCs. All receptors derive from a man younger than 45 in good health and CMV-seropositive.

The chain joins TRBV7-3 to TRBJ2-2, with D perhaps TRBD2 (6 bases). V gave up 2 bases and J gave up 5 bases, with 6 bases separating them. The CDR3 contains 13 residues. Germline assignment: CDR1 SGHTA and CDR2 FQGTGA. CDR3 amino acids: CASSLAGTGELFF. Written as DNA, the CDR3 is TGTGCCAGCAGCTTAGCGGGAACCGGGGAGCTGTTTTTT.

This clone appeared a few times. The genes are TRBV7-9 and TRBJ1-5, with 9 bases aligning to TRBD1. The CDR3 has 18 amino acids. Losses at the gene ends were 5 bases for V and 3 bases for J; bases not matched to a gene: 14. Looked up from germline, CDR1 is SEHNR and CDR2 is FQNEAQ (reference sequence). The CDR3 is CASSRAPGQGFNNQPQHF. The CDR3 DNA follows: TGTGCCAGCAGCCGGGCCCCGGGACAGGGATTCAACAATCAGCCCCAGCATTTT.

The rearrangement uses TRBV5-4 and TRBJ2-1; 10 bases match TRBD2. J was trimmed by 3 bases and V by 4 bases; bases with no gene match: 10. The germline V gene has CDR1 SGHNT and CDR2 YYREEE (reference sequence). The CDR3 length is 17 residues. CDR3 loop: CASSRTGLAALYNEQFF. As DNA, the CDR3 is TGTGCCAGCAGCAGGACAGGACTAGCGGCCCTCTACAATGAGCAGTTCTTC.

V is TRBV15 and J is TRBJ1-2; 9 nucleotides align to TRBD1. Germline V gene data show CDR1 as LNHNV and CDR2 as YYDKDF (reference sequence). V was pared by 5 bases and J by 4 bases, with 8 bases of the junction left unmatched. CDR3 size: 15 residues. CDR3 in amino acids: CATSPAGTGSYGYTF. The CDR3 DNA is TGTGCCACCAGCCCGGCCGGGACAGGGAGCTATGGCTACACCTTC.

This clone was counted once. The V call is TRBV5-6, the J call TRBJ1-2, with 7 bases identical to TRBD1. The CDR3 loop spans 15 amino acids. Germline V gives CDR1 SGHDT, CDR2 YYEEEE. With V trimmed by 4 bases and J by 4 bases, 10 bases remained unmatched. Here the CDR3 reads CASSGTVPAGYGYTF. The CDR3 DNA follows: TGTGCCAGCAGCGGGACAGTGCCAGCTGGCTATGGCTACACCTTC.

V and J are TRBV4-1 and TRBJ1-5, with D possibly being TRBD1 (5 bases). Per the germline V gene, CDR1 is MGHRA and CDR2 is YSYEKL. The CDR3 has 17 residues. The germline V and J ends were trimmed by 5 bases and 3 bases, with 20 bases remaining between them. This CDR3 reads CASSSHLDRGINQPQHF. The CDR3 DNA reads TGCGCCAGCAGCTCGCATTTAGATCGGGGGATCAATCAGCCCCAGCATTTT.

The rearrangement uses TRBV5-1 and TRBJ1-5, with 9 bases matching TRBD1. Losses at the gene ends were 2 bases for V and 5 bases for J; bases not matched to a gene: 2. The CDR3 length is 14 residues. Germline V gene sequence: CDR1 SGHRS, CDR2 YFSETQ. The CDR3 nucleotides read TGCGCCAGCAGCTTACAGGGGGCGGATCAGCCCCAGCATTTT. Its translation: CASSLQGADQPQHF.